A single sample gave rise to the 24 T cell receptor beta chains below, sequenced in a study of T-cell memory formation after mild COVID-19. MiXCR, run by TCRdb on the 5' RACE reads, gives a single entry per CDR3 protein. This repertoire shows a few hundred thousand distinct CDR3 sequences, approximately 8.4% found once; its top ten account for approximately 22%. Sequenced: PBMCs or a T cell subset sorted from them (not recorded which). These receptors all stem from a young man who had mild COVID-19 (a few samples of this study predate the infection). Cell type and time point are not known.

The chain uses TRBV5-4 and TRBJ2-3; 8 bases map to TRBD1. Germline loops: CDR1 SGHNT, CDR2 YYREEE (reference sequence). Germline trimming cut 4 bases from V and 8 bases from J; bases unmatched to any gene: 6. There are 13 residues in the CDR3. This chain's CDR3 is CASSPQTGVTQYF. CDR3 bases: TGTGCCAGCAGCCCGCAGACAGGGGTTACGCAGTATTTT.

The genes are TRBV6-5 and TRBJ2-5, with D maybe TRBD2 (6 bases). This CDR3 is 14 amino acids long. V gave up 10 bases and J gave up 2 bases, with 17 bases separating them. The germline CDR1 and CDR2 sequences are MNHEY and SVGAGI. In DNA form, the CDR3 reads TGTGCCACCCACACCCGGGACTCACAAGAGACCCAGTACTTC. Translation: CATHTRDSQETQYF.

A few counts support this clonotype. The chain uses TRBV5-1 and TRBJ1-2; D might be TRBD1 (5 bases). With 4 bases removed from V and 7 bases from J, the gap between germline ends came to 17 bases. This CDR3 region has 14 residues. CDR1 and CDR2 from the germline V gene are SGHRS and YFSETQ. CDR3 sequence reads: CASSITQGRAGYTF. The CDR3 DNA follows: TGCGCCAGCAGCATAACTCAGGGACGGGCTGGCTACACCTTC. Together with reference TRBV5-1 and TRBJ1-2, the CDR3 gives the full variable domain: KAGVTQTPRYLIKTRGQQVTLSCSPISGHRSVSWYQQTPGQGLQFLFEYFSETQRNKGNFPGRFSGRQFSNSRSEMNVSTLELGDSALYLCASSITQGRAGYTFGSGTRLTVV.

There are many counts of this clonotype. This sequence joins TRBV7-3 and TRBJ2-3; D possibly matches TRBD1 or TRBD2 (6 bases each). The CDR3 is 14 amino acids. Trimming pared 3 bases from V and 3 bases from J, leaving 10 bases between. Germline CDR1 is SGHTA and CDR2 is FQGTGA. This chain's CDR3 is CASSFQGGTDTQYF. The CDR3 DNA is TGTGCCAGCAGCTTTCAAGGGGGGACAGATACGCAGTATTTT.

CDR3 nucleotide sequence: TGTGCCACCAAGTGGGGAGCGGGGGGTGAGCAGTTCTTC. Translating it yields CATKWGAGGEQFF. The genes are TRBV10-3 and TRBJ2-1, with 9 bases identical to TRBD2. Germline loops: CDR1 ENHRY, CDR2 SYGVKD. The CDR3 has 13 residues. Trimming cost V 10 bases and J 9 bases; bases outside gene matches: 10.

This clonotype occurred many times. The chain carries TRBV11-2 and TRBJ2-3; D call uncertain. The CDR3 sequence is 13 residues long. In germline, CDR1 is SGHAT, CDR2 FQNNGV. V lost 5 bases and J 6 bases, leaving 12 bases between the germline ends. CDR3 region: CASSPPYWDTQYF. The CDR3 coding sequence is TGTGCCAGCAGCCCTCCTTACTGGGATACGCAGTATTTT. Full variable domain (missing parts from reference TRBV11-2 and TRBJ2-3): EAGVAQSPRYKIIEKRQSVAFWCNPISGHATLYWYQQILGQGPKLLIQFQNNGVVDDSQLPKDRFSAERLKGVDSTLKIQPAKLEDSAVYLCASSPPYWDTQYFGPGTRLTVL.

The chain uses TRBV9 and TRBJ2-3, with TRBD2 identical over 10 bases. The CDR3 runs 17 residues. With V trimmed by 2 bases and J by 0 bases, 6 bases remained unmatched. Germline-derived CDR1 and CDR2 are SGDLS and YYNGEE. The CDR3 DNA is TGTGCCAGCAGCGTTAGGGTTAGCGGGGGGAGCACAGATACGCAGTATTTT. It specifies CASSVRVSGGSTDTQYF. Using reference TRBV9 and TRBJ2-3 for the parts outside the CDR3, the full variable domain is DSGVTQTPKHLITATGQRVTLRCSPRSGDLSVYWYQQSLDQGLQFLIQYYNGEERAKGNILERFSAQQFPDLHSELNLSSLELGDSALYFCASSVRVSGGSTDTQYFGPGTRLTVL.

This sequence joins TRBV2 and TRBJ2-7; 12 bases align to TRBD2. This CDR3 is built from 15 residues. CDR1 is SNHLY, CDR2 FYNNEI, per germline. V gave up 7 bases and J gave up 7 bases; unmatched junction bases: 11. The CDR3 DNA reads as TGTGCCAGCAAGGTGACTAGCGGGGGACCGGGAGAGCAGTACGTC. Amino acid sequence: CASKVTSGGPGEQYV.

The chain uses TRBV10-1 and TRBJ2-3, with a tentative D call TRBD2 (6 bases). The CDR3 length is 15 residues. In germline, CDR1 is WNHNN, CDR2 SYGVQD (reference sequence). Trimming pared 3 bases from V and 3 bases from J, leaving 13 bases between. Here the CDR3 reads CASSDRGTYTDTQYF. The CDR3 bases are TGCGCCAGCAGTGACCGGGGGACCTATACAGATACGCAGTATTTT.

The rearrangement joins TRBV5-1 to TRBJ1-6; D not certain. The CDR3 totals 15 residues. V lost 4 bases to trimming and J lost 9 bases, with 17 bases between them. Germline V gene sequence: CDR1 SGHRS, CDR2 YFSETQ. This CDR3 is CASSPDPSRASPLHF. As DNA, the CDR3 is TGCGCCAGCAGCCCTGACCCATCAAGGGCTTCACCCCTCCACTTT.

There are a few counts of this clonotype. This chain uses TRBV14 with TRBJ2-3; D not certain. Germline-derived CDR1 and CDR2 are SGHDN and FVKESK. The germline V and J ends were trimmed by 2 bases and 0 bases, with 9 bases remaining between them. The CDR3 is made up of 15 amino acids. For the CDR3, the DNA is TGTGCCAGCAGCCAACTGACAACTAGCACAGATACGCAGTATTTT. Translating gives CASSQLTTSTDTQYF.

The chain couples TRBV7-2 to TRBJ2-3; TRBD1 might be the D (6 bases). The CDR3 has 16 residues. CDR1 is SGHTA and CDR2 is FQGNSA in the germline V gene. The germline V and J ends were trimmed by 1 base and 4 bases, with 15 bases remaining between them. The chain's CDR3 is CASSLVGGANPDTQYF. The CDR3 DNA follows: TGTGCCAGCAGCTTAGTAGGGGGAGCTAACCCAGATACGCAGTATTTT.

The chain links TRBV4-3 to TRBJ2-5; D remains unclear. CDR1 LGHNA and CDR2 YSLEER come from the germline V gene. The CDR3 spans 13 residues. Trimming took 4 bases from V and 3 from J, leaving 9 bases between them. DNA of the CDR3: TGCGCCAGCAGCCCCCGTGGGAAAGAGACCCAGTACTTC. Residues: CASSPRGKETQYF.

This clonotype was recorded many times. This chain links TRBV7-3 with TRBJ2-5; the D gene could be TRBD1 or TRBD2 (5 bases each). V gave up 2 bases and J gave up 5 bases, with 18 bases separating them. Looked up from germline, CDR1 is SGHTA and CDR2 is FQGTGA. The CDR3 length is 16 residues. The CDR3 reads CASSLSGPSLGETQYF. The CDR3 coding sequence is TGTGCCAGCAGCTTATCGGGACCTAGTCTGGGGGAGACCCAGTACTTC.

The chain employs TRBV28 and TRBJ1-2, with D uncertain. Trimming took off 7 bases at V and 7 bases at J, with 13 bases between the two ends. This CDR3 contains 12 residues. Germline loops: CDR1 MDHEN, CDR2 SYDVKM. Here the CDR3 reads CASKAASGGYTF. The CDR3 DNA sequence: TGTGCCAGCAAAGCCGCCTCGGGTGGCTACACCTTC.

This clonotype was seen many times. V usage is TRBV20-1 and J usage is TRBJ2-1; D might be TRBD1 (6 bases). The germline gives CDR1 DFQATT, CDR2 SNEGSKA (reference sequence). The CDR3 has 14 amino acids. Trimming left V 6 bases short and J 1 base short, with 13 bases between. CDR3: CSATGNWSYNEQFF. As DNA, the CDR3 is TGCAGTGCCACAGGGAACTGGTCCTACAATGAGCAGTTCTTC.

This clonotype was found a few times. The chain employs TRBV4-2 and TRBJ1-6, with 8 bases fitting TRBD1. Germline-derived CDR1 and CDR2 are LGHNA and YNFKEQ. This CDR3 has 15 amino acids. V shed 5 bases and J 10 bases; nucleotides not matched to a gene: 10. For the CDR3, the DNA is TGTGCCAGCAGCGAAGGACAGGGTTCGGCCTCACCCCTCCACTTT. Its protein is CASSEGQGSASPLHF.

The chain couples TRBV5-8 to TRBJ2-7; the D call may be TRBD1 or TRBD2 (5 bases each). The CDR3 is 17 residues long. CDR1 and CDR2 (germline): SGHTS, YDEGEE. The V end lost 2 bases, the J end lost 7 bases, and 25 bases lay between the germline ends. Here the CDR3 DNA reads TGTGCCAGCAGCTTTCCCGCCGGGGCCTTAGTAACGGGGGAGCAGTACGTC. Protein sequence: CASSFPAGALVTGEQYV.

This clonotype was seen a handful of times. The CDR3 DNA follows: TGCAGTGCTAGAGCGGGGGCCATGAACACTGAAGCTTTCTTT. Protein: CSARAGAMNTEAFF. The chain carries TRBV20-1 and TRBJ1-1; TRBD1 might be the D (6 bases). V lost 1 base, J lost 0 bases, and 9 bases lay in between. The CDR3 runs 14 residues. From germline, CDR1 is DFQATT and CDR2 SNEGSKA (reference sequence).

This sequence joins TRBV7-9 and TRBJ1-1, with 9 nucleotides matching TRBD1. Germline V CDR1 and CDR2: SEHNR, FQNEAQ (reference sequence). J lost 4 bases, V lost 6 bases, and 6 bases had no gene match. This CDR3 spans 14 amino acids. In DNA form, the CDR3 reads TGTGCCAGCAGTAGGACAGGGGCGGGCACTGAAGCTTTCTTT. It translates to CASSRTGAGTEAFF. Drawing the rest from reference TRBV7-9 and TRBJ1-1, the complete variable domain is DTGVSQNPRHKITKRGQNVTFRCDPISEHNRLYWYRQTLGQGPEFLTYFQNEAQLEKSRLLSDRFSAERPKGSFSTLEIQRTEQGDSAMYLCASSRTGAGTEAFFGQGTRLTVV.

V is TRBV15 and J is TRBJ2-6; D is possibly TRBD1 (5 bases). Germline V gives CDR1 LNHNV, CDR2 YYDKDF (reference sequence). This CDR3 region has 16 residues. Trimming removed 0 bases from V and 4 bases from J, with 10 bases in between. In DNA form, the CDR3 reads TGTGCCACCAGCAGAGAATCAGGGTTGGGGGCCAACGTCCTGACTTTC. The encoded protein is CATSRESGLGANVLTF.

This clonotype was recorded many times. The J gene is TRBJ1-1, the V gene TRBV6-1, with D uncertain. Germline assignment: CDR1 MNHNS and CDR2 SASEGT. Deletions cut 2 bases from V and 0 bases from J, with 7 bases between. CDR3 size: 14 residues. The CDR3 region is CASSESGLNTEAFF. The CDR3 bases are TGTGCCAGCAGTGAATCGGGTTTGAACACTGAAGCTTTCTTT.

This clonotype has at least ten counts. The CDR3 bases are TGTGCCAGCGCCCGAGTCGCGGGGGGGCCTGGAGATACGCAGTATTTT. Its protein product is CASARVAGGPGDTQYF. The chain couples TRBV5-6 to TRBJ2-3, with 9 bases fitting TRBD2. Germline assignment: CDR1 SGHDT and CDR2 YYEEEE. The CDR3 consists of 16 residues. The V and J ends lost 7 bases and 5 bases, in that order; junction bases with no gene match: 14. Drawing the rest from reference TRBV5-6 and TRBJ2-3, the complete variable domain is DAGVTQSPTHLIKTRGQQVTLRCSPKSGHDTVSWYQQALGQGPQFIFQYYEEEERQRGNFPDRFSGHQFPNYSSELNVNALLLGDSALYLCASARVAGGPGDTQYFGPGTRLTVL.

The rearrangement joins TRBV5-1 to TRBJ2-3; D is undetermined. This CDR3 has 13 residues. CDR1 is SGHRS, CDR2 YFSETQ, per germline. Trimming stripped 7 bases from V and 5 bases from J, with 14 bases between. CDR3: CASRHPDRDTQYF. CDR3 sequence (DNA): TGCGCCAGCCGCCATCCGGACCGAGATACGCAGTATTTT.